These 6 T cell receptor beta chains originate from one sample sequenced in a study of cytomegalovirus exposure and HLA in healthy donors. Use of 60 Vbeta and 13 Jbeta primers characterized the PCR. Produced via immunoSEQ multiplex PCR; TCRdb's table is partial and in-frame only. Among roughly 100,000 clones listed, roughly three quarters were seen once. Source material: PBMCs. The receptors come from a man in his forties or fifties in good health and CMV-seropositive.

In its sample, this clone was seen a few times. The junction departs from the called germline gene at one end, perhaps through a read error. This rearrangement joins TRBV7-9 to TRBJ2-7; no firm D call. Germline V CDR1 and CDR2: SEHNR, FQNEAQ (reference sequence). The CDR3 spans 11 residues. The CDR3 DNA follows: TGTTCCAGCAGCTTAGATCTCGAGCAGTACTTC. The encoded protein is CSSSLDLEQYF.

A single count supports this clone. The chain employs TRBV27 and TRBJ2-1, with 7 nucleotides matching TRBD2. V lost 6 bases and J lost 5; bases outside the gene matches: 7. CDR3 length: 14 residues. Germline lookup yields CDR1 MNHEY and CDR2 SMNVEV (reference sequence). Here the CDR3 reads CASRQLAAHNEQFF. In nucleotides, the CDR3 is TGTGCCAGCAGGCAGCTAGCGGCTCACAATGAGCAGTTCTTC.

The sample holds one count of this clone. The chain links TRBV10-1 to TRBJ2-5; TRBD1 matches at 11 bases. CDR3 length: 15 amino acids. V gave up 4 bases and J gave up 3 bases; unmatched junction bases: 4. Germline V gene data show CDR1 as WNHNN and CDR2 as SYGVQD (reference sequence). This chain's CDR3 is CASSAPGQGEETQYF. The CDR3 nucleotides are TGCGCCAGCAGTGCCCCGGGACAGGGGGAAGAGACCCAGTACTTC.

Concerning this clone itself: Relative to the germline gene, one junction end is altered; a read error may explain this. This rearrangement joins TRBV13 to TRBJ2-6; D may be TRBD2 (6 bases). Germline loops: CDR1 PRHDT, CDR2 FYEKMQ (reference sequence). CDR3 length: 15 residues. The CDR3 spells CASSPPGTGVNVLTF. CDR3 DNA sequence: TGTGCCAGCAGCCCCCCAGGGACTGGGGTCAACGTCCTGACTTTC. Full variable domain (remainder filled in from reference TRBV13 and TRBJ2-6): AAGVIQSPRHLIKEKRETATLKCYPIPRHDTVYWYQQGPGQDPQFLISFYEKMQSDKGSIPDRFSAQQFSDYHSELNMSSLELGDSALYFCASSPPGTGVNVLTFGAGSRLTVL.

The V gene is TRBV28, the J gene TRBJ1-2; D gene uncertain. The CDR3 is 13 residues long. Trimming pared 2 bases from V and 8 bases from J, leaving 12 bases between. Germline V gives CDR1 MDHEN, CDR2 SYDVKM. CDR3 nucleotide sequence: TGTGCCAGCAGTTTAAGCTCGGTCCGAGGCTACACCTTC. It encodes CASSLSSVRGYTF.

This chain uses TRBV28 with TRBJ2-5, with 8 bases matching TRBD1. Looked up from germline, CDR1 is MDHEN and CDR2 is SYDVKM. CDR3 length: 19 residues. With V trimmed by 1 base and J by 5 bases, 18 bases remained unmatched. In DNA form, the CDR3 reads TGTGCCAGCAGTTTATTTTCCGCTTGGCGGGACAGGAAATCGGAGACCCAGTACTTC. Amino acids: CASSLFSAWRDRKSETQYF.